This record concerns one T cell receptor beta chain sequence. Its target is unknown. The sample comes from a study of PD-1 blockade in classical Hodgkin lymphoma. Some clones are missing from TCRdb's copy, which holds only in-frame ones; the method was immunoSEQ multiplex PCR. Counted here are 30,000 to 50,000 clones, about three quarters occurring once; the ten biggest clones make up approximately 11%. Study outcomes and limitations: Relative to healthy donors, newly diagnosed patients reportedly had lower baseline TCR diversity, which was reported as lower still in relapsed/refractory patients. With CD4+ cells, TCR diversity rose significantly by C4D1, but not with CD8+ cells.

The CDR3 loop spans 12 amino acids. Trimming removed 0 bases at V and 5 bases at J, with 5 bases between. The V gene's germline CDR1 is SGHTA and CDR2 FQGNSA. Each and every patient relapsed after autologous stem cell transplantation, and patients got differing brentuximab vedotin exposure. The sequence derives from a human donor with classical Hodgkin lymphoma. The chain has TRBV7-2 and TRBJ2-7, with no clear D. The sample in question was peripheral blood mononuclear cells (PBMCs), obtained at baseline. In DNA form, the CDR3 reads TGTGCCAGCAGCTTAGCGAAGAACGAGCAGTACTTC. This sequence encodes CASSLAKNEQYF.